This TCR beta chain was captured by sequencing in a study of blood T cells in healthy people across ages. Staff drew roughly 10 milliliters of peripheral blood from each donor. This clonotype has just one count. The target antigen is unknown. Germline values: CDR1 SGHRS, CDR2 YFSETQ. The trim removed 0 bases at V and 8 bases at J, leaving 12 bases unmatched. The CDR3 runs 17 residues. Study-wide results and caveats: PBMCs left unsorted prevented a conclusive naive versus antigen-experienced comparison.

PCR was performed a second time for about 6 to 12 cycles using a sample-barcoded 5' primer and a J-beta primer mix. Through a template-switch adaptor with 12 random nucleotides, each cDNA molecule received a tag. MiXCR, run by TCRdb on the 5' RACE reads, gives a single entry per CDR3 protein. The sample has hundreds of thousands of distinct CDR3 sequences; 56% are singletons. The sequencing sample was made of blood. This chain joins TRBV5-1 and TRBJ2-1; 9 bases map to TRBD2. The TCR was taken from a man aged 35 to 55 in good health. CDR3 sequence (DNA): TGCGCCAGCAGCTTGGAGCAGCGGGGGGCTAACCGTGATGAGCAGTTCTTC. It is translated as CASSLEQRGANRDEQFF.